The clone carrying this T cell receptor beta chain was found a few times. The germline V and J ends were trimmed by 5 bases and 1 base, with 14 bases remaining between them. This CDR3 region has 15 residues. In germline, CDR1 is SGHRS, CDR2 YFSETQ. These data belong to a study of blood T cells in healthy people across ages. PCR was performed a second time for about 7 to 12 cycles using a sample-barcoded 5' primer and a J-beta primer mix. TCRdb ran MiXCR on the 5' RACE reads and lists one entry per CDR3 protein. The sample yields about 1.8 million distinct CDR3 sequences, roughly 50% seen once. Extraction of total RNA produced a minimum of 5.5 micrograms from each sample.

V usage is TRBV5-1 and J usage is TRBJ2-3, with a tentative D call TRBD2 (5 bases). The clonotype originates from a woman aged 40-49 years in good health. Sequenced input: blood. The CDR3 region has the DNA TGCGCCAGCAGACTAGGGAAGGGTGGCACAGATACGCAGTATTTT. It yields the protein CASRLGKGGTDTQYF. The full variable domain, with the rest looked up from reference TRBV5-1 and TRBJ2-3, is KAGVTQTPRYLIKTRGQQVTLSCSPISGHRSVSWYQQTPGQGLQFLFEYFSETQRNKGNFPGRFSGRQFSNSRSEMNVSTLELGDSALYLCASRLGKGGTDTQYFGPGTRLTVL.